The 17 T cell receptor beta chains given below trace back to one sample, sequenced in a study of shared clonotypes between healthy human individuals. CD45RO-negative, CCR7-positively selected cells formed the naive CD8 fraction, excluding terminally differentiated effector memory CD45RA+ cells. Assay used: immunoSEQ multiplex PCR; TCRdb lists only in-frame clones, some missing. The table has approximately 2,000,000 clones, around 95% seen once. The sequenced sample was naive CD8+ T cells from PBMCs. The source of these receptors is a man between 18 and 35 years old in good health. Some clones in this sample may be carry-over from other donors' samples.

This sequence joins TRBV4-1 and TRBJ2-5, with 7 bases lining up with TRBD2. The CDR3 extends over 16 amino acids. V lost 1 base, J lost 4 bases, and 9 bases stayed unmatched. Germline values: CDR1 MGHRA, CDR2 YSYEKL. The CDR3 DNA reads as TGCGCCAGCAGCCAAGTTGGGGGGAGGGCCGGAGAGACCCAGTACTTC. Translation: CASSQVGGRAGETQYF.

This chain joins TRBV9 and TRBJ1-2; 7 bases align to TRBD1. Germline CDR1 reads SGDLS; CDR2 reads YYNGEE. J lost 6 bases, V lost 3 bases, and 11 bases had no gene match. This CDR3 has 15 amino acids. CDR3 in DNA: TGTGCCAGCAGCGCTTCGACAGGGATACCCCATGGCTACACCTTC. This sequence encodes CASSASTGIPHGYTF.

The J gene is TRBJ2-2, the V gene TRBV7-9, with a possible D match to TRBD2 (7 bases). V shed 5 bases and J shed 5 bases, with 18 bases lying between them. The CDR3 is 16 residues long. Germline-derived CDR1 and CDR2 are SEHNR and FQNEAQ (reference sequence). CDR3 bases: TGTGCCAGCAGCCCCCGGGAAGGGGGGGCGACCGGGGAGCTGTTTTTT. Encoded protein: CASSPREGGATGELFF.

This chain connects TRBV5-1 to TRBJ2-5; 12 bases are a match to TRBD1. The CDR3 length is 15 residues. The germline CDR1 and CDR2 sequences are SGHRS and YFSETQ. V was pared by 3 bases and J by 5 bases, with 5 bases of the junction left unmatched. The CDR3 coding sequence is TGCGCCAGCAGCTCGAGGGACAGGGGGCCGGAGACCCAGTACTTC. The encoded protein is CASSSRDRGPETQYF.

The rearrangement links TRBV27 to TRBJ2-1; 9 positions match TRBD2. Germline trimming cut 3 bases from V and 8 bases from J; bases unmatched to any gene: 5. Germline values: CDR1 MNHEY, CDR2 SMNVEV (reference sequence). The CDR3 is made up of 14 amino acids. CDR3 residues: CASSFIAGADEQFF. CDR3 bases: TGTGCCAGCAGTTTTATAGCGGGAGCGGATGAGCAGTTCTTC.

This chain joins TRBV11-2 and TRBJ1-2; D ambiguous. Germline V gene data show CDR1 as SGHAT and CDR2 as FQNNGV. The CDR3 extends over 13 amino acids. Trimming removed 4 bases at V and 2 bases at J, with 8 bases between. The DNA for the CDR3 is TGTGCCAGCAGCTACACGCCGAACTATGGCTACACCTTC. It codes for CASSYTPNYGYTF.

J is TRBJ2-6 and V is TRBV28; 9 bases map to TRBD2. The CDR3 is 21 amino acids. CDR1 MDHEN and CDR2 SYDVKM come from the germline V gene. The V segment lost 3 bases and the J segment 0 bases; nucleotides outside the gene matches: 15. CDR3 coding DNA: TGTGCCAGCAGTTTTAGGACTACGGTAGCGGGAGTCGGCTCTGGGGCCAACGTCCTGACTTTC. This gives the protein CASSFRTTVAGVGSGANVLTF.

The rearrangement links TRBV19 to TRBJ2-7, with D unclear. Germline V gives CDR1 LNHDA, CDR2 SQIVND (reference sequence). This CDR3 has 13 residues. V was cut by 10 bases and J by 2 bases, with 15 bases left in between. This CDR3 reads CATSPGLPYEQYF. The CDR3 region has the DNA TGTGCCACCTCGCCCGGGCTGCCCTACGAGCAGTACTTC.

CDR3 sequence: CASSPTSISYEQYF. In nucleotides, the CDR3 is TGTGCCAGCAGTCCGACTAGCATCTCCTACGAGCAGTACTTC. V usage is TRBV7-6 and J usage is TRBJ2-7, with 7 positions matching TRBD2. V was pared by 6 bases and J by 0 bases, with 5 bases of the junction left unmatched. This CDR3 comprises 14 residues. The germline CDR1 and CDR2 sequences are SGHVS and FNYEAQ. Variable domain in full (rest from reference TRBV7-6 and TRBJ2-7): GAGVSQSPRYKVTKRGQDVALRCDPISGHVSLYWYRQALGQGPEFLTYFNYEAQQDKSGLPNDRFSAERPEGSISTLTIQRTEQRDSAMYRCASSPTSISYEQYFGPGTRLTVT.

This clone was detected only once. Other DNA sequences within the sample encode an identical CDR3. The rearrangement links TRBV4-3 to TRBJ2-7; 10 bases fit TRBD2. With 1 base clipped from V and 5 bases from J, the junction kept 5 bases outside the gene matches. The CDR3 length is 15 residues. Per germline, CDR1 LGHNA and CDR2 YSLEER. CDR3 sequence: CASSQGGLAGDEQYF. CDR3 DNA sequence: TGCGCCAGCAGCCAAGGTGGGCTAGCGGGAGACGAGCAGTACTTC.

With respect to this clone: In the same sample, other DNA sequences code for this CDR3. The V call is TRBV7-9, the J call TRBJ1-3, with 7 bases matching TRBD1. CDR1 and CDR2 (germline): SEHNR, FQNEAQ (reference sequence). CDR3 size: 13 residues. V shed 6 bases, J shed 2 bases, and the junction held 1 base outside the gene matches. The CDR3: CASRTGTGNTIYF. The CDR3 nucleotides read TGTGCCAGCAGGACAGGGACTGGAAACACCATATATTTT.

The chain joins TRBV29-1 to TRBJ2-7; no definite D call. Looked up from germline, CDR1 is SQVTM and CDR2 is ANQGSEA. The CDR3 is made up of 14 amino acids. The V and J ends lost 8 bases and 2 bases respectively, with 19 bases between them. CDR3: CSMVPDGNPYEQYF. In DNA form, the CDR3 reads TGCAGCATGGTGCCCGACGGAAACCCCTACGAGCAGTACTTC.

This clone has more than one count but fewer than ten. The chain couples TRBV19 to TRBJ1-1; no clear D gene. CDR1 LNHDA and CDR2 SQIVND come from the germline V gene (reference sequence). Trimming stripped 4 bases from V and 0 bases from J, with 18 bases between. This CDR3 has 17 residues. The CDR3 reads CASSSLGRDDMNTEAFF. The CDR3 DNA is TGTGCCAGTAGTAGCCTTGGGAGGGATGACATGAACACTGAAGCTTTCTTT.

The gene calls are TRBV6-1 and TRBJ2-7; D not resolved. The CDR3 totals 15 residues. Trimming took off 1 base at V and 3 bases at J, with 13 bases between the two ends. Germline V gene data show CDR1 as MNHNS and CDR2 as SASEGT. The CDR3 here is CASSEEGSLHYEQYF. The CDR3 DNA follows: TGTGCCAGCAGTGAAGAGGGTAGCCTCCACTACGAGCAGTACTTC.

This rearrangement joins TRBV27 to TRBJ2-3; 11 positions match TRBD2. Germline trimming cut 5 bases from V and 4 bases from J; bases unmatched to any gene: 8. This CDR3 has 16 amino acids. The germline gives CDR1 MNHEY, CDR2 SMNVEV (reference sequence). CDR3 protein: CASSIRLAGGPDTQYF. CDR3 nucleotides: TGTGCCAGCAGTATTAGGCTAGCGGGAGGCCCAGATACGCAGTATTTT.

A remark on this clone: The identical CDR3 is also encoded by other nucleotide sequences in the sample. The rearrangement links TRBV19 to TRBJ2-3; TRBD1 matches at 8 bases. Germline values: CDR1 LNHDA, CDR2 SQIVND (reference sequence). J lost 1 base, V lost 8 bases, and 2 bases had no gene match. CDR3 length: 13 amino acids. The DNA of the CDR3 is TGTGCCAGTTCGGACAGGGGCACAGATACGCAGTATTTT. It yields the protein CASSDRGTDTQYF.

The gene calls are TRBV11-2 and TRBJ2-5; no clear D. V gave up 3 bases and J gave up 3 bases, with 5 bases separating them. Germline V CDR1 and CDR2: SGHAT, FQNNGV. CDR3 size: 12 residues. CDR3 amino acids: CASSFNEETQYF. The CDR3 coding sequence is TGTGCCAGCAGCTTCAACGAAGAGACCCAGTACTTC.